This TCR beta chain was identified in a study of CD8 T cells in ankylosing spondylitis. Germline V CDR1 and CDR2: MGHDK, SYGVNS. The CDR3 contains 15 residues. Trimming took off 0 bases at V and 9 bases at J, with 17 bases between the two ends. Points from the study as a whole: Clones linked to disease were reported to show significant enrichment in matched ankylosing spondylitis synovial fluid.

TCRdb recomputed calls from the 5' RACE reads with MiXCR, one row per CDR3 protein. The table records fewer than 200,000 distinct CDR3 sequences, just over 9.5% of them present only once. To note about this clonotype: The antigen is not known.

This sequence was found in a female donor with ankylosing spondylitis or in good health (not recorded which). Input material: blood, either unsorted or a sorted T cell fraction (not recorded which). J is TRBJ1-2 and V is TRBV25-1; D not resolved. Here the CDR3 reads CASSEYAAGTGSYTF. CDR3 nucleotide sequence: TGTGCCAGCAGTGAATATGCGGCAGGCACTGGCAGCTACACCTTC.